These 9 T cell receptor beta chains were sequenced from one sample in a study of T-cell memory formation after mild COVID-19. A single record per CDR3 protein comes from TCRdb applying MiXCR to the 5' RACE reads. The data contain about 430,000 distinct CDR3 sequences, approximately 24% of them singletons. Material: PBMCs or a T cell subset sorted from them (not recorded which). The receptors were gathered from an adult woman who had mild COVID-19 (a few samples of this study predate the infection). Cell type and time point are not known.

CDR3 sequence: CASSPRVHLETQYF. As DNA, the CDR3 is TGTGCCAGCAGCCCCAGGGTACATCTAGAGACCCAGTACTTC. The chain recombines TRBV7-6 with TRBJ2-5, with D tentatively TRBD1 (5 bases). The CDR3 length is 14 residues. V lost 5 bases, J lost 4 bases, and 14 bases lay in between. CDR1 is SGHVS, CDR2 FNYEAQ, per germline.

This clonotype was observed a handful of times. The chain combines TRBV6-2 or TRBV6-3 with TRBJ2-2; tentatively, D is TRBD2 (6 bases). Germline V CDR1 and CDR2: MNHEY, SVGEGT. The CDR3 sequence is 18 residues long. Trimming pared 6 bases from V and 1 base from J, leaving 21 bases between. The CDR3, as DNA: TGTGCCAGCAGCAAGCTAGCTAGCGAGTTTCTGAACACCGGGGAGCTGTTTTTT. Protein product: CASSKLASEFLNTGELFF.

The CDR3 nucleotides read TGTGCCAGCAGTGGCGCCGGGCGGGATCAGCCCCAGCATTTT. This encodes CASSGAGRDQPQHF. This rearrangement joins TRBV2 to TRBJ1-5; D gene unclear. Trimming pared 4 bases from V and 5 bases from J, leaving 12 bases between. Germline values: CDR1 SNHLY, CDR2 FYNNEI. The CDR3 is made up of 14 amino acids.

The rearrangement joins TRBV27 to TRBJ2-3; D is possibly TRBD2 (5 bases). Germline loops: CDR1 MNHEY, CDR2 SMNVEV (reference sequence). Trimming took off 3 bases at V and 4 bases at J, with 14 bases between the two ends. CDR3 length equals 15 residues. The CDR3 coding sequence is TGTGCCAGCAGTTTCCGGGATGGCCGCCCAGATACGCAGTATTTT. It is translated as CASSFRDGRPDTQYF.

In its sample, this clonotype was seen many times. V gene TRBV7-2 combines with J gene TRBJ2-7; D call uncertain. The CDR3 sequence is 11 residues long. V shed 7 bases and J shed 7 bases, with 11 bases lying between them. The germline CDR1 and CDR2 sequences are SGHTA and FQGNSA. The CDR3 loop is CASTNLGEQYF. In DNA, the CDR3 is TGTGCCAGCACCAATCTGGGGGAGCAGTACTTC.

V is TRBV18 and J is TRBJ1-5, with D possibly TRBD1 on 5 matching bases. The V and J ends lost 3 bases and 2 bases respectively, with 11 bases between them. Germline V gene lookup returns CDR1 KGHSH and CDR2 LQKENI. The CDR3 spans 15 residues. CDR3 coding DNA: TGTGCCAGCTCACCCCCCGGGGCGGGCAATCAGCCCCAGCATTTT. This translates into CASSPPGAGNQPQHF.

This chain uses TRBV7-9 with TRBJ2-1; D is undetermined. From germline, CDR1 is SEHNR and CDR2 FQNEAQ (reference sequence). V was clipped by 3 bases and J by 0 bases, with 9 bases between them. The CDR3 is made up of 15 amino acids. The CDR3 DNA is TGTGCCAGCAGCTTTCCCCGCATCTCCTACAATGAGCAGTTCTTC. This codes for CASSFPRISYNEQFF.

There are a few counts of this clonotype. The genes are TRBV29-1 and TRBJ2-7; 8 nucleotides align to TRBD1. The V gene end was trimmed by 5 bases and the J gene end by 3 bases; junction bases not matched to a gene: 9. Per germline, CDR1 SQVTM and CDR2 ANQGSEA. The CDR3 consists of 14 residues. CDR3 loop: CSVKPGGTSYEQYF. In nucleotides, the CDR3 is TGCAGCGTTAAGCCAGGGGGCACGAGCTACGAGCAGTACTTC.

This clonotype was seen more than once but under ten times. The CDR3 region is CASSRRSVAGTDSYNEQFF. CDR3 nucleotides: TGCGCCAGCAGCAGGCGGTCGGTAGCGGGGACCGACTCCTACAATGAGCAGTTCTTC. The chain links TRBV4-3 to TRBJ2-1; 8 positions agree with TRBD2. The germline V gene has CDR1 LGHNA and CDR2 YSLEER. The V segment lost 5 bases and the J segment 0 bases; nucleotides outside the gene matches: 15. This CDR3 has 19 amino acids.